This T cell receptor (beta chain) was obtained from a study of T cells in Graves' hyperthyroidism and ophthalmopathy. This clonotype was recorded at least ten times. Its antigen remains unidentified. Amplified TCR beta CDR3 regions derived from RNA transcripts. First-round RT-PCR with HTBI primers amplified the TCR CDR3 region. TCRdb ran MiXCR on the multiplex PCR reads and lists one entry per CDR3 protein. The sample carries approximately 410,000 distinct CDR3 sequences, approximately 14% recorded once. Findings and caveats of the study: In blood, most of the thyroid clonotypes expanded above 0.001 were also present.

V lost 0 bases and J lost 4, with 7 bases in between. Looked up from germline, CDR1 is MGHRA and CDR2 is YSYEKL. CDR3 size: 13 residues. The sequence derives from a man between 18 and 29 years old with Graves' ophthalmopathy. V usage is TRBV4-1 and J usage is TRBJ2-7, with no clear D. The sequencing input was blood. The CDR3 protein is CASSQENTYEQYF. The DNA of the CDR3 is TGCGCCAGCAGCCAAGAGAACACATACGAGCAGTACTTC.